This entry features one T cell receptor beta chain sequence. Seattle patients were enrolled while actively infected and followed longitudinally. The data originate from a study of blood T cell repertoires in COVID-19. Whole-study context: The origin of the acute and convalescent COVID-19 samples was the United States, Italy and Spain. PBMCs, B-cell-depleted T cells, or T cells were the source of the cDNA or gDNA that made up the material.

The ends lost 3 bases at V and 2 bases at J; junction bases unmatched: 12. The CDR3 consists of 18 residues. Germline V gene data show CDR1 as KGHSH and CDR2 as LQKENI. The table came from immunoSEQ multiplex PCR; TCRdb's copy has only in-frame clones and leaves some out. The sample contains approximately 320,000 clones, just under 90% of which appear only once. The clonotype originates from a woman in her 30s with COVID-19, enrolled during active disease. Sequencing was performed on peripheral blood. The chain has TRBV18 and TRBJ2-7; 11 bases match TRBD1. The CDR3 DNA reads TGTGCCAGCTCACCTCCAAAGGACAGGGGGCGCACGGCCTACGAGCAGTACTTC. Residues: CASSPPKDRGRTAYEQYF.